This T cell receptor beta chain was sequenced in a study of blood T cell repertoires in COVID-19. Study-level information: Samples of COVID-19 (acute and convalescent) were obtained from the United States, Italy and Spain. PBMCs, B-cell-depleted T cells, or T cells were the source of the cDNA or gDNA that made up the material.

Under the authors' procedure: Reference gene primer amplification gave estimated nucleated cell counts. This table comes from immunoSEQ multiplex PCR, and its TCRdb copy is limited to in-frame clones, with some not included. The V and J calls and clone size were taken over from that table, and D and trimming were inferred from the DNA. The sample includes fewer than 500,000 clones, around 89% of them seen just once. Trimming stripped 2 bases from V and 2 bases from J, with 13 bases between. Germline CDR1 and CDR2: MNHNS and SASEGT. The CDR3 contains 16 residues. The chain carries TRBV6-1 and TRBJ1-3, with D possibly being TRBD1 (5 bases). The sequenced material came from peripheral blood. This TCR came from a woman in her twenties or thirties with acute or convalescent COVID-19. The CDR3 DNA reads TGTGCCAGCAGTGAATACAGGAGGGTTGCTGGAAACACCATATATTTT. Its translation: CASSEYRRVAGNTIYF.